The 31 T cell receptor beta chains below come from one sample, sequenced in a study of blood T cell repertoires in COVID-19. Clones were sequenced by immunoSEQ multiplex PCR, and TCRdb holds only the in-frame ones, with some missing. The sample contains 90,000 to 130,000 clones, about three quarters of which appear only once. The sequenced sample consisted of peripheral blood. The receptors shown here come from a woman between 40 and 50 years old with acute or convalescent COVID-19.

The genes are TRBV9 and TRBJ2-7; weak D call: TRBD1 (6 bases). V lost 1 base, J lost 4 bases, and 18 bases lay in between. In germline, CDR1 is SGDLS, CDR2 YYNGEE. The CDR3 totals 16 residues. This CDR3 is CASSVSPRTATYEQYF. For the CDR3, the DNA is TGTGCCAGCAGCGTATCCCCTCGGACAGCTACGTACGAGCAGTACTTC.

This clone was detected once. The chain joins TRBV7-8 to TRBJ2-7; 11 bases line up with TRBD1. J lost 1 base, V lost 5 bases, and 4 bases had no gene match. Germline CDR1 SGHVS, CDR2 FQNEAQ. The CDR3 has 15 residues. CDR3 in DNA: TGTGCCAGCAGCGCCCGGGACAGGGGGTCCTACGAGCAGTACTTC. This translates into CASSARDRGSYEQYF. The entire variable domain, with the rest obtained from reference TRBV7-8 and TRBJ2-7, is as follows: GAGVSQSPRYKVAKRGQDVALRCDPISGHVSLFWYQQALGQGPEFLTYFQNEAQLDKSGLPSDRFFAERPEGSVSTLKIQRTQQEDSAVYLCASSARDRGSYEQYFGPGTRLTVT.

The CDR3 bases are TGTGCCATCAGCAGCGGGGGGGCCGCCCAACGCAATGAGCAGTTCTTC. Amino acids: CAISSGGAAQRNEQFF. The genes are TRBV10-3 and TRBJ2-1, with 10 nucleotides matching TRBD2. Germline assignment: CDR1 ENHRY and CDR2 SYGVKD. The ends lost 6 bases at V and 6 bases at J; junction bases unmatched: 11. The CDR3 is 16 amino acids.

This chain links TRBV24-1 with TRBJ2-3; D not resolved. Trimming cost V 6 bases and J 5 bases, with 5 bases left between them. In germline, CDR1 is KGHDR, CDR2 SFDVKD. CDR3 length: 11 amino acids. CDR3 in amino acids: CATSQEDTQYF. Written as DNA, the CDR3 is TGTGCCACCAGTCAGGAAGATACGCAGTATTTT.

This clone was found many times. This chain's CDR3 is CASSLASGVTDTQYF. CDR3 bases: TGTGCCAGCAGCTTGGCCAGCGGGGTCACAGATACGCAGTATTTT. The V call is TRBV5-6, the J call TRBJ2-3; 7 bases are shared with TRBD2. The V gene end was trimmed by 0 bases and the J gene end by 2 bases; junction bases not matched to a gene: 3. The CDR3 length is 15 residues. Germline CDR1 is SGHDT and CDR2 is YYEEEE.

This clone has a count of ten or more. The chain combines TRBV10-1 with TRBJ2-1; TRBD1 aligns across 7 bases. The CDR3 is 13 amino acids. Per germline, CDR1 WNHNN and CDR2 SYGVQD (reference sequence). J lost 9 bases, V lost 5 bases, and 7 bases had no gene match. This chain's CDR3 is CASSRDSFSEQFF. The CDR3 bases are TGCGCCAGCAGTAGGGACAGCTTTAGTGAGCAGTTCTTC.

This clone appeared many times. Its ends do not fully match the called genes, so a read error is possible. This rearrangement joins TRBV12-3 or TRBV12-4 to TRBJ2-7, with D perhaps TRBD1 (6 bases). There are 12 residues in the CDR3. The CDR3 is CASSKGGGSRHF. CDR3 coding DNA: TGTGCCAGCTCAAAAGGGGGTGGCAGCCGCCACTTC.

The CDR3 sequence: CASSSERGATDTQYF. DNA of the CDR3: TGTGCCAGCAGTTCCGAGCGGGGGGCGACAGATACGCAGTATTTT. The chain couples TRBV28 to TRBJ2-3, with 9 positions matching TRBD2. With 4 bases clipped from V and 3 bases from J, the junction kept 5 bases outside the gene matches. Germline CDR1 is MDHEN and CDR2 is SYDVKM. The CDR3 has 15 residues.

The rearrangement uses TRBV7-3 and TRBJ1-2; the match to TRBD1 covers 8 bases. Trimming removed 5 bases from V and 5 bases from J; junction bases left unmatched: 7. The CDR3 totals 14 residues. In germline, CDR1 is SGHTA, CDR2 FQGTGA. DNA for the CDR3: TGTGCCAGCAGCCCCGGACAGGGCCGGTATGGCTACACCTTC. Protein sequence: CASSPGQGRYGYTF.

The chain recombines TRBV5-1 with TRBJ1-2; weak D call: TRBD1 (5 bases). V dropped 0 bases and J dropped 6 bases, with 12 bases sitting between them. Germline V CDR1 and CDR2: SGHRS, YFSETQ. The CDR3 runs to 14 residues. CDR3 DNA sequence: TGCGCCAGCAGCTTGGCCACGTCAGGGAATGGCTACACCTTC. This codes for CASSLATSGNGYTF.

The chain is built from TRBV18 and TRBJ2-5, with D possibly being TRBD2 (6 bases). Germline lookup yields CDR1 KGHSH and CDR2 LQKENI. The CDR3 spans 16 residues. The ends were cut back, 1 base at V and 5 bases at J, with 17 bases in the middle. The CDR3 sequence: CASSPRDAERGETQYF. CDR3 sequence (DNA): TGTGCCAGCTCACCACGCGACGCCGAACGGGGGGAGACCCAGTACTTC.

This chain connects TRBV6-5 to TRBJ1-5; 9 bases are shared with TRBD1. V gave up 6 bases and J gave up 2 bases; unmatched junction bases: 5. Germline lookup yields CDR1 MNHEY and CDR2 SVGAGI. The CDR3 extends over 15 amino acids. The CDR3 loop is CASSLTGGGNQPQHF. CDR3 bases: TGTGCCAGCAGCCTGACAGGGGGAGGCAATCAGCCCCAGCATTTT.

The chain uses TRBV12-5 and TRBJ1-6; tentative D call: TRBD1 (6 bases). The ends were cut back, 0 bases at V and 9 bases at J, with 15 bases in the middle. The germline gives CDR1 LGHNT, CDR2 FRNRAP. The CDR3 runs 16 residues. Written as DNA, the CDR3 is TGTGCTAGTGGTTTGGTTGAAGGCCAGGGGTTTTCACCCCTCCACTTT. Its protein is CASGLVEGQGFSPLHF.

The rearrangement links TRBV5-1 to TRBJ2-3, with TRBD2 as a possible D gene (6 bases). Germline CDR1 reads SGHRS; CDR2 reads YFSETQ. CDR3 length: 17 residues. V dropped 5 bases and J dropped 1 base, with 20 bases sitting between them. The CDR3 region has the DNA TGCGCCAGCAGTGCGGCTCTCGGGTCTAGCGGCACAGATACGCAGTATTTT. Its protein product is CASSAALGSSGTDTQYF.

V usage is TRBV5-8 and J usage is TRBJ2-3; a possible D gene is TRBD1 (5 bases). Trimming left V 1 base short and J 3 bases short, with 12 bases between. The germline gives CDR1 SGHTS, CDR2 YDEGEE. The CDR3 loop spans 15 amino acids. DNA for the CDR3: TGTGCCAGCAGCTTGTCGGCAGGGATTACAGATACGCAGTATTTT. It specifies CASSLSAGITDTQYF.

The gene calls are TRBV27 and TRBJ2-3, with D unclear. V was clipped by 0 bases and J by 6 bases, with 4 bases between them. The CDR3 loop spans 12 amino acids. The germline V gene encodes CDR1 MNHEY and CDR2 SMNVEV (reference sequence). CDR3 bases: TGTGCCAGCAGTTTATCCAGGGATACGCAGTATTTT. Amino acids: CASSLSRDTQYF.

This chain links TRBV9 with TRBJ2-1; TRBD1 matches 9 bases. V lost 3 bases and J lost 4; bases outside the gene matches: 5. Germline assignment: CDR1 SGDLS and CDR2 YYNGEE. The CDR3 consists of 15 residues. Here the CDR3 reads CASSGTGTGYNEQFF. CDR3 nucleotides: TGTGCCAGCAGCGGGACCGGGACAGGGTACAATGAGCAGTTCTTC. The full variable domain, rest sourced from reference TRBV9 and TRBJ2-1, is DSGVTQTPKHLITATGQRVTLRCSPRSGDLSVYWYQQSLDQGLQFLIQYYNGEERAKGNILERFSAQQFPDLHSELNLSSLELGDSALYFCASSGTGTGYNEQFFGPGTRLTVL.

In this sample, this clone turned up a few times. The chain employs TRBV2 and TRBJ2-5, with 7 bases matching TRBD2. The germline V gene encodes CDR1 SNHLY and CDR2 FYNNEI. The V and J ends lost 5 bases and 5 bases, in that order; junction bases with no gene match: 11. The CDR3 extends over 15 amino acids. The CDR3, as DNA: TGTGCCAGCAGTCAACAGCGGGGCCTTGGGGAGACCCAGTACTTC. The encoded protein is CASSQQRGLGETQYF.

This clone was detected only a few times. The CDR3: CASSQVARGGTDTQYF. As DNA, the CDR3 is TGTGCCAGCAGCCAAGTTGCGCGGGGAGGGACAGATACGCAGTATTTT. The V and J genes are TRBV3-1 (or the pseudogene TRBV3-2) and TRBJ2-3; 7 bases are a match to TRBD2. V lost 1 base and J lost 3; bases outside the gene matches: 7. Germline V lookup: CDR1 LGHDT, CDR2 YNNKEL (reference sequence). The CDR3 totals 16 residues.

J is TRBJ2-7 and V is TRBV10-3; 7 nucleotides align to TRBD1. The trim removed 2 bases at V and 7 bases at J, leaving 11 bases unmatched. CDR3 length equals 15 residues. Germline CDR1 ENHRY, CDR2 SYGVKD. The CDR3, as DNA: TGTGCCATCAGTGAGGCTAAGGGGACAGTAGAAGAGCAGTACTTC. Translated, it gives CAISEAKGTVEEQYF.

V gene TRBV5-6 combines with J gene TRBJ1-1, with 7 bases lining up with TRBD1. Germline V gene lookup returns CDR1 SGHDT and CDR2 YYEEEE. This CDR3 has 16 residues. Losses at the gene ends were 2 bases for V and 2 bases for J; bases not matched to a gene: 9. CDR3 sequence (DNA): TGTGCCAGCAGCTTTTTTACCGGGACAGTTAACACTGAAGCTTTCTTT. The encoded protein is CASSFFTGTVNTEAFF.

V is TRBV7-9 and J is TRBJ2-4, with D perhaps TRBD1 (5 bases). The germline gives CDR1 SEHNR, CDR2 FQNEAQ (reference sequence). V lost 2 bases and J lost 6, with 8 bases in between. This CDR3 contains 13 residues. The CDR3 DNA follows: TGTGCCAGCAGCTTAACAGGATTAAACATTCAGTACTTC. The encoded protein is CASSLTGLNIQYF.

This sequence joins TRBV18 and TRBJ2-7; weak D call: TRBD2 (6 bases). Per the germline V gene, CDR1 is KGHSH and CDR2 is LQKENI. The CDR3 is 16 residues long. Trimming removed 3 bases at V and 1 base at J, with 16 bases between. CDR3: CASSPRGTGQSYEQYF. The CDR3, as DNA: TGTGCCAGCTCACCCCGCGGGACGGGCCAATCCTACGAGCAGTACTTC.

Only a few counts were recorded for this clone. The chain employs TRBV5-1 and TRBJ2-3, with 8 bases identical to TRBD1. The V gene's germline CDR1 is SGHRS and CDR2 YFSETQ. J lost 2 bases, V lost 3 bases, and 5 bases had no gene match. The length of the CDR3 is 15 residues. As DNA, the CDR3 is TGCGCCAGCAGCTCAGGGGGACAGGCCACAGATACGCAGTATTTT. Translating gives CASSSGGQATDTQYF.

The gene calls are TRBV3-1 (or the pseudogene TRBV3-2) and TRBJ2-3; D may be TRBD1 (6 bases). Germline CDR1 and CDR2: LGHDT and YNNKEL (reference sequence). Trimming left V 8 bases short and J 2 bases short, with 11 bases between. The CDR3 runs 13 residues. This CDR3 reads CASGTGYTDTQYF. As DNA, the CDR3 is TGTGCCAGCGGAACAGGGTACACAGATACGCAGTATTTT.

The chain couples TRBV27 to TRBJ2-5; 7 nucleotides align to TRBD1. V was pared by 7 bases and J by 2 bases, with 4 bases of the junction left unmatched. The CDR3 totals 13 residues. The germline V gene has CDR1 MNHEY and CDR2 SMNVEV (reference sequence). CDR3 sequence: CASTGQAQETQYF. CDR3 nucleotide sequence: TGTGCCAGCACCGGACAGGCACAAGAGACCCAGTACTTC.

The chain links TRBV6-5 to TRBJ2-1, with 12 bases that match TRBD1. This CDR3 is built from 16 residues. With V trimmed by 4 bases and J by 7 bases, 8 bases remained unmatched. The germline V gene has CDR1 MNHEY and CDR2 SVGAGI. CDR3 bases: TGTGCCAGCAGTTCCCGACCGGGACAGGGGGCAAATGAGCAGTTCTTC. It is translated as CASSSRPGQGANEQFF.

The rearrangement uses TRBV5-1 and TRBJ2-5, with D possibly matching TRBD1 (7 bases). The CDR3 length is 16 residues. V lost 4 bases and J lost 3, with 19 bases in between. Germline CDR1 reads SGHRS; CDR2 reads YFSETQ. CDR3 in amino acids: CASSLAWRGPEETQYF. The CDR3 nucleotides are TGCGCCAGCAGCCTGGCGTGGAGGGGGCCGGAAGAGACCCAGTACTTC.

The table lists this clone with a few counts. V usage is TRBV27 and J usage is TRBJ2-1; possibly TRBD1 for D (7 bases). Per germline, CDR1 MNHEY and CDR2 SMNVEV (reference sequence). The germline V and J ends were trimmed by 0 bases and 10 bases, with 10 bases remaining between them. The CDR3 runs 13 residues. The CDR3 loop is CASSLSQGREQFF. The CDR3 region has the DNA TGTGCCAGCAGTTTATCACAGGGGAGGGAGCAGTTCTTC.

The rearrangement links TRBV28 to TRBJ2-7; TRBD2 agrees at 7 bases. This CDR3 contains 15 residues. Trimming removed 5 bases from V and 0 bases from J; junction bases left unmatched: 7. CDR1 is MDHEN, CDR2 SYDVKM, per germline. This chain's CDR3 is CASSPWEGPSYEQYF. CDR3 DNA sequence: TGTGCCAGCAGTCCATGGGAGGGACCCTCCTACGAGCAGTACTTC.

CDR3 nucleotides: TGTGCCAGCAGCCGGGACTTCTCTGAAGCTTTCTTT. Translated: CASSRDFSEAFF. This chain uses TRBV5-5 with TRBJ1-1; D perhaps matches TRBD1 (5 bases). The CDR3 is 12 residues long. Looked up from germline, CDR1 is SGHKS and CDR2 is YYEKEE (reference sequence). Trimming took 4 bases from V and 6 from J, leaving 10 bases between them.